This T cell receptor beta chain was captured in a study of CD8 T cells in ankylosing spondylitis. Study results and limitations: A motif of seven or eight highly homologous TCR beta variants was seen as apparently characteristic of ankylosing spondylitis blood. Significantly higher representation of disease-linked clones was reported for matched ankylosing spondylitis synovial fluid.

This clonotype turned up a few times. Its antigen is undetermined. MiXCR, run by TCRdb on the 5' RACE reads, gives a single entry per CDR3 protein. Here the sample spans fewer than 750,000 distinct CDR3 sequences, 15% to 20% being singletons. The sequence was obtained from a male donor with ankylosing spondylitis. Material: blood, either unsorted or a sorted T cell fraction (not recorded which).

CDR3 DNA: TGTGCCAGCAGCCCCAAAGGTACCAGCCTGAACACTGAAGCTTTCTTT. Translated, it gives CASSPKGTSLNTEAFF. The chain uses TRBV3-1 and TRBJ1-1; D unresolved. In germline, CDR1 is LGHDT, CDR2 YNNKEL (reference sequence). Trimming removed 4 bases at V and 0 bases at J, with 15 bases between. The CDR3 contains 16 residues.